A selection of T cell receptor beta chains follows, all from one sample in a study of blood T cell repertoires in COVID-19. Libraries were prepared by immunoSEQ multiplex PCR; TCRdb keeps only in-frame clonotypes and omits some of them. This sample has some 220,000 clones, with roughly 85% found just once. The sample was peripheral blood. These TCRs come from a man in his fifties or sixties with COVID-19, enrolled during active disease. Each CDR3 is given with its conserved first and last residue. The D gene is left open where the match is weak. Part of the rows lack a size; the others show once, few, many or a class for expanded clones.

V gene	clone size	J gene	D gene	CDR3 DNA	CDR3 protein
TRBV4-3	.	TRBJ2-6	TRBD1	TGCGCCAGCAGCCTACAGGGGATCTCTGGGGCCAACGTCCTGACTTTC	CASSLQGISGANVLTF
TRBV7-9	.	TRBJ1-5	TRBD1	TGTGCCAGCAGCCCTGCGACAGGGGGCCAGCCCCAGCATTTT	CASSPATGGQPQHF
TRBV5-1	few	TRBJ1-6	TRBD1	TGCGCCAGCAGCTTACAGGGGGCTGCCTATAATTCACCCCTCCACTTT	CASSLQGAAYNSPLHF
TRBV30	.	TRBJ1-1	.	TGTGCCTGGAGTGTAGTTGGGCAGGTATTGAACACTGAAGCTTTCTTT	CAWSVVGQVLNTEAFF
TRBV21-1	.	TRBJ1-2	.	TGTGCCAGCAGCAAAGGGTGCAAAAAGCCCCATGGCTACACCTTC	CASSKGCKKPHGYTF
TRBV18	.	TRBJ1-4	TRBD1	TGTGCCAGCTCATCCATAGACCCGGGACAGGGGGGTGAAAAACTGTTTTTT	CASSSIDPGQGGEKLFF
TRBV7-2	.	TRBJ2-7	.	TGTGCCAGCAGCTTTGGTCAGGGGCCCTACGAGCAGTACTTC	CASSFGQGPYEQYF
TRBV7-3	.	TRBJ2-2	TRBD2	TGTGCCAGCAGCTCAACTAGCGGCGGCACCGGGGAGCTGTTTTTT	CASSSTSGGTGELFF
TRBV3-1/TRBV3-2	few	TRBJ1-4	TRBD1	TGTGCCAGCAGCCTCCGCCAAGGACAGGGGGCTGAAAAACTGTTTTTT	CASSLRQGQGAEKLFF
TRBV5-4	once	TRBJ1-4	.	TGTGCCATCAAAGCTGCAACTAATGAAAAACTGTTTTTT	CAIKAATNEKLFF
TRBV6-4	.	TRBJ2-2	TRBD2	TGTGCCAGCAGTACCTGGACTAGCGGAAACACCGGGGAGCTGTTTTTT	CASSTWTSGNTGELFF
TRBV5-1	few	TRBJ1-4	.	TGCGCCAGCAGCTTGGCCCGAGCAACTAATGAAAAACTGTTTTTT	CASSLARATNEKLFF
TRBV9	.	TRBJ1-1	TRBD1	TGTGCCAGCAGCGTGACAGGGGAATCCGGAGCTTTCTTT	CASSVTGESGAFF
TRBV9	.	TRBJ2-2	.	TGTGCCAGCAGCGTAGGGCAGACCGGGGAGCTGTTTTTT	CASSVGQTGELFF
TRBV7-9	.	TRBJ1-3	TRBD1	TGTGCCAGCAGCTTAGACAGGGGGGCTGGAAACACCATATATTTT	CASSLDRGAGNTIYF
TRBV15	.	TRBJ1-5	.	TGTGCCACCAGCAGTGTACGGGTTGGTCAGCCCCAGCATTTT	CATSSVRVGQPQHF
TRBV19	.	TRBJ1-2	TRBD1	TGTGCCAGTAGTACTTTCTACGGACAGGGGGCTTTTGGCTACACCTTC	CASSTFYGQGAFGYTF
TRBV5-1	.	TRBJ2-7	TRBD1	TGCGCCAGCAGCTGGGGGACAGATGACTACGAGCAGTACTTC	CASSWGTDDYEQYF
TRBV30	.	TRBJ2-7	TRBD1	TGTGCCTGGAGTGTACGACGACAGGGGGACTACGAGCAGTACTTC	CAWSVRRQGDYEQYF
TRBV4-2	.	TRBJ2-1	TRBD2	TGTGCCAGCAGCCAAGTTGGCGGGGGGAACTACAATGAGCAGTTCTTC	CASSQVGGGNYNEQFF
TRBV6-5	.	TRBJ2-5	.	TGTGCCAGCAGCTACTGGACAAGTCAAGAGACCCAGTACTTC	CASSYWTSQETQYF
TRBV27	.	TRBJ1-6	.	TGTGCCAGCAGTTCCGGGTCCACCAAGAATTCACCCCTCCACTTT	CASSSGSTKNSPLHF
TRBV7-8	.	TRBJ2-7	TRBD2	TGTGCCAGCAGCTTCCAGCGGGGGGGAACCTACGAGCAGTACTTC	CASSFQRGGTYEQYF
TRBV5-1	.	TRBJ2-2	.	TGCGCCAGCAGCGGCCCCGACAGGAACACCGGGGAGCTGTTTTTT	CASSGPDRNTGELFF
TRBV2	.	TRBJ2-7	TRBD1	TGTGCCAGCAGTAAGGACAGGGACTACGAGCAGTACTTC	CASSKDRDYEQYF
TRBV7-2	.	TRBJ2-1	TRBD1	TGTGCCAGCAGCTTAGGTCGCGGCAGGGGGTCCTACAATGAGCAGTTCTTC	CASSLGRGRGSYNEQFF
TRBV19	.	TRBJ2-5	TRBD1	TGTGCCAGTAGTACCAGGGGGCGGGAGACCCAGTACTTC	CASSTRGRETQYF
TRBV5-6	.	TRBJ1-6	.	TGTGCCAGCAGCTTGATCCCAGGGAGGGATATCTCACCCCTCCACTTT	CASSLIPGRDISPLHF
TRBV29-1	.	TRBJ1-1	.	TGCAGCGCGATGGGCACCAGCACTGAAGCTTTCTTT	CSAMGTSTEAFF
TRBV5-5	.	TRBJ2-3	.	TGTGCCAGCACCACCCGCAGGGATTCTAGCACAGATACGCAGTATTTT	CASTTRRDSSTDTQYF
TRBV19	.	TRBJ2-5	TRBD1	TGTGCCAGTAGTGAGACAGGGGGCGAGACCCAGTACTTC	CASSETGGETQYF
TRBV27	.	TRBJ2-3	TRBD1	TGTGCCAGCAGTTTATCTTGGGCGGGGACAGGGGGCCCCCTTACGCAGTATTTT	CASSLSWAGTGGPLTQYF
TRBV12-3/TRBV12-4	.	TRBJ1-2	.	TGTGCCAGCACAAAGGGGTTTTACTATGGCTACACCTTC	CASTKGFYYGYTF
TRBV7-3	.	TRBJ2-7	TRBD2	TGTGCCTCCCGGGGGGGGCGATCCTACGAGCAGTACTTC	CASRGGRSYEQYF
TRBV2	.	TRBJ2-3	TRBD1	TGTGCCAGCAGAGTAGGGGGCGCAGATACGCAGTATTTT	CASRVGGADTQYF